This entry lists 13 T cell receptor beta chains sequenced from one sample in a study of T cell changes during pregnancy in multiple sclerosis. Generated by immunoSEQ multiplex PCR, the TCRdb table keeps only in-frame clones and is missing some. This sample carries 50,000 to 75,000 clones, 93% of them seen once, and the ten largest clones take over 2.5%. This specimen was CD8+ T cells from peripheral blood mononuclear cells, taken in the third trimester of pregnancy. Receptors originate from a female donor with multiple sclerosis, enrolled in a pregnancy study.

The chain joins TRBV19 to TRBJ2-7; 7 bases agree with TRBD2. This CDR3 region has 15 residues. The V and J ends lost 6 bases and 3 bases, in that order; junction bases with no gene match: 11. Germline CDR1 is LNHDA and CDR2 is SQIVND (reference sequence). The DNA of the CDR3 is TGTGCCAGTAGAACGGTCGCTAGCGGAGACTACGAGCAGTACTTC. It yields the protein CASRTVASGDYEQYF.

As DNA, the CDR3 is TGTGCCAGTCGACTAGCGGGAGGGATTGGCTCCTACGAGCAGTACTTC. Protein sequence: CASRLAGGIGSYEQYF. The chain has TRBV19 and TRBJ2-7; 14 bases agree with TRBD2. CDR3 length: 16 residues. Losses at the gene ends were 8 bases for V and 0 bases for J; bases not matched to a gene: 6. In germline, CDR1 is LNHDA, CDR2 SQIVND (reference sequence). The whole variable domain, remainder taken from reference TRBV19 and TRBJ2-7, is DGGITQSPKYLFRKEGQNVTLSCEQNLNHDAMYWYRQDPGQGLRLIYYSQIVNDFQKGDIAEGYSVSREKKESFPLTVTSAQKNPTAFYLCASRLAGGIGSYEQYFGPGTRLTVT.

The rearrangement joins TRBV6-4 to TRBJ2-3; TRBD2 agrees at 9 bases. The CDR3 contains 15 residues. Germline loops: CDR1 MRHNA, CDR2 SNTAGT. V was pared by 5 bases and J by 2 bases, with 5 bases of the junction left unmatched. This chain's CDR3 is CASSTGGRATDTQYF. CDR3 DNA sequence: TGTGCCAGCAGTACCGGCGGGAGGGCCACAGATACGCAGTATTTT.

The rearrangement joins TRBV6-1 to TRBJ2-7, with 10 bases lining up with TRBD2. After removal of 7 bases from V and 7 bases from J, the junction contained 13 bases not matched to a gene. The CDR3 has 15 amino acids. The germline gives CDR1 MNHNS, CDR2 SASEGT. The CDR3 protein is CASKAVPAGGGEQYF. In DNA form, the CDR3 reads TGTGCCAGCAAGGCAGTGCCAGCGGGAGGGGGGGAGCAGTACTTC.

This clone is a singleton in its sample. This chain uses TRBV2 with TRBJ1-1, with D possibly being TRBD1 (5 bases). The germline CDR1 and CDR2 sequences are SNHLY and FYNNEI. V dropped 2 bases and J dropped 1 base, with 8 bases sitting between them. The CDR3 extends over 14 amino acids. The CDR3 reads CASSEWGPNTEAFF. The DNA for the CDR3 is TGTGCCAGCAGTGAATGGGGCCCGAACACTGAAGCTTTCTTT.

This clone was recorded only once. This rearrangement joins TRBV7-6 to TRBJ2-2; 7 nucleotides line up with TRBD1. The CDR3 is 16 amino acids. J lost 3 bases, V lost 1 base, and 5 bases had no gene match. The germline V gene has CDR1 SGHVS and CDR2 FNYEAQ. The CDR3 sequence is CASSLGPGGDTGELFF. Written as DNA, the CDR3 is TGTGCCAGCAGCTTAGGCCCAGGGGGTGACACCGGGGAGCTGTTTTTT.

The DNA of the CDR3 is TGTGCCTGGAGTCGCCTAGCGGTTATGTTCTACGAGCAGTACTTC. This gives the protein CAWSRLAVMFYEQYF. The rearrangement joins TRBV30 to TRBJ2-7, with 7 bases that match TRBD2. V lost 2 bases, J lost 3 bases, and 10 bases stayed unmatched. CDR1 GTSNPN and CDR2 SVGIG come from the germline V gene (reference sequence). This CDR3 is built from 15 residues.

This rearrangement joins TRBV27 to TRBJ2-7; tentative D call: TRBD1 (6 bases). There are 14 residues in the CDR3. V dropped 0 bases and J dropped 5 bases, with 11 bases sitting between them. Germline CDR1 and CDR2: MNHEY and SMNVEV (reference sequence). CDR3 protein: CASSLSKGDHEQYF. The DNA of the CDR3 is TGTGCCAGCAGTTTATCGAAGGGGGACCACGAGCAGTACTTC.

V gene TRBV5-1 combines with J gene TRBJ2-2; TRBD2 aligns across 12 bases. This CDR3 is built from 16 residues. The V gene's germline CDR1 is SGHRS and CDR2 YFSETQ. Germline trimming cut 3 bases from V and 7 bases from J; bases unmatched to any gene: 7. The CDR3 bases are TGCGCCAGCAGCTCTAGCGGGAGGGCCGCGGGCGGGGAGCTGTTTTTT. Encoded protein: CASSSSGRAAGGELFF.

This chain connects TRBV28 to TRBJ2-2, with 10 nucleotides matching TRBD1. The CDR3 loop spans 16 amino acids. CDR1 MDHEN and CDR2 SYDVKM come from the germline V gene. Germline trimming cut 6 bases from V and 3 bases from J; bases unmatched to any gene: 7. This chain's CDR3 is CASSPLGTGDTGELFF. DNA of the CDR3: TGTGCCAGCAGCCCATTGGGGACAGGGGACACCGGGGAGCTGTTTTTT.

The chain employs TRBV5-6 and TRBJ2-5, with 10 bases lining up with TRBD2. The CDR3 loop spans 14 amino acids. With V trimmed by 2 bases and J by 4 bases, 2 bases remained unmatched. Germline values: CDR1 SGHDT, CDR2 YYEEEE. The CDR3 region is CASSLAGGRETQYF. The CDR3 DNA is TGTGCCAGCAGCTTAGCGGGAGGGCGAGAGACCCAGTACTTC.

The V call is TRBV5-4, the J call TRBJ2-1, with D perhaps TRBD2 (6 bases). V lost 0 bases, J lost 6 bases, and 16 bases lay in between. This CDR3 has 16 residues. The V gene's germline CDR1 is SGHNT and CDR2 YYREEE (reference sequence). CDR3 region: CASSLVAGLPTNEQFF. The CDR3 nucleotides are TGTGCCAGCAGCTTGGTTGCGGGACTGCCCACCAATGAGCAGTTCTTC. Full variable domain (remainder filled in from reference TRBV5-4 and TRBJ2-1): ETGVTQSPTHLIKTRGQQVTLRCSSQSGHNTVSWYQQALGQGPQFIFQYYREEENGRGNFPPRFSGLQFPNYSSELNVNALELDDSALYLCASSLVAGLPTNEQFFGPGTRLTVL.

This chain joins TRBV2 and TRBJ2-1, with 13 bases fitting TRBD2. The CDR3 runs 16 residues. CDR1 is SNHLY and CDR2 is FYNNEI in the germline V gene. V trimming: 6 bases; J trimming: 4 bases; junction bases outside the gene matches: 6. The CDR3 sequence: CASSPLGLAGYNEQFF. For the CDR3, the DNA is TGTGCCAGCAGCCCTCTGGGACTAGCGGGGTACAATGAGCAGTTCTTC. The variable domain in full, completed from reference TRBV2 and TRBJ2-1, reads EPEVTQTPSHQVTQMGQEVILRCVPISNHLYFYWYRQILGQKVEFLVSFYNNEISEKSEIFDDQFSVERPDGSNFTLKIRSTKLEDSAMYFCASSPLGLAGYNEQFFGPGTRLTVL.